The 27 T cell receptor beta chains reported below all come from one sample, sequenced in a study of tissue T cells after allogeneic stem cell transplantation. TCRdb's copy holds only in-frame clones and misses some; the assay was immunoSEQ multiplex PCR. This sample carries about 26,000 clones, roughly 89% of them seen once, and the ten largest clones take about 2%. Material: blood, obtained before transplantation. The receptor source for this set is a male donor aged 60 or over who later had graft-versus-host disease after an allogeneic stem cell transplant.

The rearrangement links TRBV6-5 to TRBJ1-2; D gene uncertain. V was clipped by 2 bases and J by 8 bases, with 12 bases between them. The V gene's germline CDR1 is MNHEY and CDR2 SVGAGI. This CDR3 spans 13 amino acids. The CDR3 DNA sequence: TGTGCCAGCAGTTACGGTGGGTCCGGAGGCTACACCTTC. This gives the protein CASSYGGSGGYTF.

This chain connects TRBV7-3 to TRBJ2-7; the D call may be TRBD1 or TRBD2 (7 bases each). This CDR3 has 17 residues. Per the germline V gene, CDR1 is SGHTA and CDR2 is FQGTGA. The V end lost 0 bases, the J end lost 0 bases, and 15 bases lay between the germline ends. The CDR3 is CASSLTRAGDSSYEQYF. The CDR3 DNA reads TGTGCCAGCAGCTTAACGAGGGCGGGGGACAGCTCCTACGAGCAGTACTTC.

The chain uses TRBV4-3 and TRBJ2-7; possible D gene TRBD2, 5 bases. V shed 4 bases and J shed 7 bases, with 14 bases lying between them. The CDR3 totals 13 residues. CDR1 is LGHNA and CDR2 is YSLEER in the germline V gene. In DNA, the CDR3 is TGCGCCAGCAGCCTGACTACTTTGTGGGAGCAGTACTTC. This gives the protein CASSLTTLWEQYF.

The gene calls are TRBV4-3 and TRBJ2-5, with D hard to call. The V gene lost 4 bases and the J gene lost 5 bases, with 17 bases spanning the gap. This CDR3 is built from 15 residues. The germline gives CDR1 LGHNA, CDR2 YSLEER. CDR3 in DNA: TGCGCCAGCAGCCTTCAGCCCGGAAAGAGGGAGACCCAGTACTTC. This translates into CASSLQPGKRETQYF.

The rearrangement links TRBV2 to TRBJ1-2, with unresolved D. Germline CDR1 is SNHLY and CDR2 is FYNNEI. The germline V and J ends were trimmed by 2 bases and 2 bases, with 6 bases remaining between them. This CDR3 has 13 residues. The CDR3 DNA reads as TGTGCCAGCAGTGAAAGCCTCAACTATGGCTACACCTTC. It yields the protein CASSESLNYGYTF.

CDR3 nucleotides: TGTGCCAGCAGCCACCCACCCTCCGGGACAGGGTTCTCAGGGGAGCAGTACTTC. Translated, it gives CASSHPPSGTGFSGEQYF. The chain carries TRBV3-1 (or the pseudogene TRBV3-2) and TRBJ2-7, with TRBD1 matching over 9 bases. CDR3 size: 18 residues. Germline-derived CDR1 and CDR2 are LGHDT and YNNKEL (reference sequence). The ends lost 3 bases at V and 7 bases at J; junction bases unmatched: 19.

J is TRBJ2-1 and V is TRBV25-1; perhaps TRBD2 as D (5 bases). Germline CDR1 reads MGHDK; CDR2 reads SYGVNS. The CDR3 is made up of 13 amino acids. With 10 bases removed from V and 8 bases from J, the gap between germline ends came to 18 bases. The CDR3 DNA reads TGTGCCACCCAGCGCCGGGGTGACGATGAGCAGTTCTTC. It is translated as CATQRRGDDEQFF.

The chain employs TRBV19 and TRBJ2-3; TRBD1 is a possible D gene (5 bases). V dropped 3 bases and J dropped 1 base, with 11 bases sitting between them. CDR3 size: 15 residues. The V gene's germline CDR1 is LNHDA and CDR2 SQIVND (reference sequence). CDR3: CASSISRAGTDTQYF. DNA of the CDR3: TGTGCCAGTAGTATTAGCAGGGCGGGCACAGATACGCAGTATTTT.

The J gene is TRBJ2-1, the V gene TRBV6-5; tentatively, D is TRBD2 (6 bases). V was pared by 8 bases and J by 10 bases, with 18 bases between. This CDR3 has 13 residues. The germline gives CDR1 MNHEY, CDR2 SVGAGI. DNA of the CDR3: TGTGCCAGCCGCGGGGCCAGTATTAACGAGCAGTTCTTC. Translated: CASRGASINEQFF.

V is TRBV7-8 and J is TRBJ1-1, with 9 bases that match TRBD1. Unmatched junction bases numbered 1, after V lost 5 bases and J lost 0 bases. Germline V gene lookup returns CDR1 SGHVS and CDR2 FQNEAQ. This CDR3 spans 14 amino acids. This CDR3 is CASSGQGMNTEAFF. The DNA of the CDR3 is TGTGCCAGCAGCGGACAGGGGATGAACACTGAAGCTTTCTTT.

The CDR3 reads CSASRTGRGNTIYF. The CDR3 region has the DNA TGCAGTGCTAGTCGGACGGGGAGGGGAAACACCATATATTTT. The rearrangement joins TRBV20-1 to TRBJ1-3; no reliable D call. The CDR3 contains 14 residues. Germline V CDR1 and CDR2: DFQATT, SNEGSKA (reference sequence). Trimming left V 3 bases short and J 4 bases short, with 13 bases between.

The chain recombines TRBV19 with TRBJ1-1, with 8 bases aligning to TRBD1. The CDR3 has 12 residues. The V gene end was trimmed by 5 bases and the J gene end by 9 bases; junction bases not matched to a gene: 5. Germline CDR1 is LNHDA and CDR2 is SQIVND (reference sequence). This chain's CDR3 is CASSEQGGKAFF. DNA for the CDR3: TGTGCCAGTAGTGAACAGGGGGGAAAAGCTTTCTTT. The entire variable domain, with the rest obtained from reference TRBV19 and TRBJ1-1, is as follows: DGGITQSPKYLFRKEGQNVTLSCEQNLNHDAMYWYRQDPGQGLRLIYYSQIVNDFQKGDIAEGYSVSREKKESFPLTVTSAQKNPTAFYLCASSEQGGKAFFGQGTRLTVV.

The chain is built from TRBV4-3 and TRBJ1-4; tentative D call: TRBD1 (5 bases). This CDR3 region has 16 residues. Per germline, CDR1 LGHNA and CDR2 YSLEER. Trimming took off 0 bases at V and 8 bases at J, with 16 bases between the two ends. The CDR3 sequence is CASSQDNQGGREKLFF. DNA of the CDR3: TGCGCCAGCAGCCAAGATAATCAGGGAGGGAGGGAAAAACTGTTTTTT.

This clone was seen a few times. The chain links TRBV5-1 to TRBJ1-2; maybe TRBD1 (6 bases). V was clipped by 4 bases and J by 2 bases, with 12 bases between them. Germline CDR1 reads SGHRS; CDR2 reads YFSETQ. The CDR3 runs 14 residues. The CDR3: CASSPGDTNYGYTF. The DNA of the CDR3 is TGCGCCAGCAGCCCAGGGGATACCAACTATGGCTACACCTTC.

The CDR3 bases are TGCGCCAGCAGCCTAGAGCTAGCGGGGGGCGTCGACGAGCAGTACTTC. This encodes CASSLELAGGVDEQYF. V gene TRBV5-1 combines with J gene TRBJ2-7; TRBD2 matches 11 bases. The trim removed 4 bases at V and 5 bases at J, leaving 11 bases unmatched. The CDR3 sequence is 16 residues long. Looked up from germline, CDR1 is SGHRS and CDR2 is YFSETQ.

The gene calls are TRBV5-1 and TRBJ1-1, with D maybe TRBD1 (5 bases). The CDR3 spans 13 residues. CDR1 is SGHRS, CDR2 YFSETQ, per germline. V was cut by 9 bases and J by 0 bases, with 12 bases left in between. Here the CDR3 DNA reads TGCGCCACTTCGACAGCACTGAACACTGAAGCTTTCTTT. It codes for CATSTALNTEAFF.

This chain connects TRBV11-3 to TRBJ2-1, with a possible D match to TRBD1 (6 bases). Trimming took off 4 bases at V and 15 bases at J, with 16 bases between the two ends. CDR1 is SGHNT and CDR2 is YENEEA in the germline V gene. The CDR3 runs to 12 residues. The CDR3 region is CASSSNGQTPFF. In nucleotides, the CDR3 is TGTGCCAGCAGCTCGAACGGACAGACTCCGTTCTTC.

This rearrangement joins TRBV6-5 to TRBJ2-7, with a weak D call TRBD1 (7 bases). Trimming cost V 10 bases and J 2 bases, with 21 bases left between them. Germline V lookup: CDR1 MNHEY, CDR2 SVGAGI. The CDR3 length is 15 residues. The CDR3 DNA reads as TGTGCCACCCGCAGGGGGGACCTTCTTACCTACGAGCAGTACTTC. Translating it yields CATRRGDLLTYEQYF.

The V gene is TRBV5-1, the J gene TRBJ2-7; 8 nucleotides align to TRBD2. The germline CDR1 and CDR2 sequences are SGHRS and YFSETQ. Unmatched junction bases numbered 3, after V lost 0 bases and J lost 1 base. The length of the CDR3 is 15 residues. The CDR3 reads CASSLVSGSSYEQYF. In nucleotides, the CDR3 is TGCGCCAGCAGCTTGGTGAGCGGGAGTTCCTACGAGCAGTACTTC.

CDR3: CASSPSTGVDPNTGELFF. The CDR3 DNA is TGCGCCAGCAGCCCTTCGACAGGGGTGGACCCGAACACCGGGGAGCTGTTTTTT. This sequence joins TRBV5-1 and TRBJ2-2, with 8 bases aligning to TRBD1. Germline V gives CDR1 SGHRS, CDR2 YFSETQ. The CDR3 length is 18 residues. V was pared by 4 bases and J by 0 bases, with 11 bases of the junction left unmatched.

This chain links TRBV7-2 with TRBJ2-7; TRBD2 matches 7 bases. The junction had 2 bases not matched to a gene; V was cut back by 3 bases and J by 0 bases. CDR3 size: 14 residues. Germline loops: CDR1 SGHTA, CDR2 FQGNSA. CDR3 in amino acids: CASSLGGISYEQYF. The CDR3 DNA reads TGTGCCAGCAGCTTGGGAGGGATCTCCTACGAGCAGTACTTC.

V gene TRBV5-1 combines with J gene TRBJ2-3, with 8 nucleotides matching TRBD2. The CDR3 is made up of 15 amino acids. Trimming took 0 bases from V and 6 from J; bases not matched to a gene: 6. Per germline, CDR1 SGHRS and CDR2 YFSETQ. The CDR3 DNA follows: TGCGCCAGCAGCTTGGATGGACTAGCTTCTGATACGCAGTATTTT. It yields the protein CASSLDGLASDTQYF.

The rearrangement uses TRBV19 and TRBJ1-6; weak D call: TRBD1 (6 bases). CDR3 length equals 16 residues. Between the trimmed V and J ends, which lost 0 bases and 10 bases, there was a span of 16 bases. Germline V gene sequence: CDR1 LNHDA, CDR2 SQIVND (reference sequence). CDR3 amino acids: CASSIDQGRGGSPLHF. In nucleotides, the CDR3 is TGTGCCAGTAGTATAGATCAAGGCAGGGGAGGATCACCCCTCCACTTT.

This clone was counted only a few times. The chain recombines TRBV7-9 with TRBJ1-5; TRBD1 agrees at 12 bases. The CDR3 covers 16 residues. The germline V gene encodes CDR1 SEHNR and CDR2 FQNEAQ (reference sequence). The V and J ends lost 2 bases and 6 bases, in that order; junction bases with no gene match: 5. CDR3 sequence reads: CASSLYGTGGGQPQHF. CDR3 nucleotides: TGTGCCAGCAGCTTATATGGGACAGGGGGCGGTCAGCCCCAGCATTTT.

The chain combines TRBV18 with TRBJ2-3, with 9 bases matching TRBD1. The trim removed 0 bases at V and 3 bases at J, leaving 4 bases unmatched. Germline V gene lookup returns CDR1 KGHSH and CDR2 LQKENI. This CDR3 has 16 amino acids. The CDR3 sequence is CASSPPLGQGTDTQYF. The CDR3 DNA reads TGTGCCAGCTCACCACCTCTAGGACAGGGGACAGATACGCAGTATTTT.

This clone was recorded once. The V call is TRBV2, the J call TRBJ1-1; D unclear. Germline V gene data show CDR1 as SNHLY and CDR2 as FYNNEI. Trimming removed 4 bases at V and 7 bases at J, with 7 bases between. CDR3 length equals 11 residues. The CDR3 sequence is CASSVGLEAFF. In nucleotides, the CDR3 is TGTGCCAGCAGTGTCGGCCTTGAAGCTTTCTTT.

The rearrangement joins TRBV6-2 or TRBV6-3 to TRBJ2-5; 7 bases match TRBD2. There are 14 residues in the CDR3. Losses at the gene ends were 5 bases for V and 7 bases for J; bases not matched to a gene: 10. CDR1 is MNHEY and CDR2 is SVGEGT in the germline V gene. This CDR3 is CASSPRLAARTQYF. CDR3 in DNA: TGTGCCAGCAGTCCAAGGCTAGCGGCCAGGACCCAGTACTTC.